This is a list of T cell receptor beta chains from one sample in a study of cytomegalovirus exposure and HLA in healthy donors. The protocol was immunoSEQ multiplex PCR, while the TCRdb copy is restricted to in-frame clones and leaves out a portion. The sample includes some 150,000 clones, about 76% seen only once; the top ten take approximately 1.4%. The specimen sequenced was PBMCs. These TCRs come from a woman aged 40 to 50 in good health and CMV-seronegative. Each CDR3 is given with its conserved first and last residue. D genes are given only for firm matches. Where a row states a size, it is once, few, many or the class of an expanded clone; other rows omit it.

j_call: TRBJ2-1
clone_size: -
d_call: TRBD2
v_call: TRBV6-1
cdr3_aa: CASTTSRVVGEQFF
cdr3_nt: TGTGCCAGCACGACTAGCCGGGTGGTTGGTGAGCAGTTCTTC

j_call: TRBJ1-2
clone_size: -
d_call: TRBD1
v_call: TRBV4-3
cdr3_aa: CASSQAGQGTRGYTF
cdr3_nt: TGCGCCAGCAGCCAAGCGGGACAGGGGACTCGCGGCTACACCTTC

j_call: TRBJ1-2
clone_size: -
d_call: TRBD1
v_call: TRBV7-9
cdr3_aa: CASSSTGQGYYGYTF
cdr3_nt: TGTGCCAGCAGCTCCACAGGACAGGGGTACTATGGCTACACCTTC

j_call: TRBJ1-1
clone_size: -
d_call: TRBD1
v_call: TRBV11-3
cdr3_aa: CASSSGTGGSTEAFF
cdr3_nt: TGTGCCAGCAGCTCTGGGACAGGGGGTAGCACTGAAGCTTTCTTT

j_call: TRBJ1-2
clone_size: -
d_call: TRBD1
v_call: TRBV19
cdr3_aa: CASIGQGAYYGYTF
cdr3_nt: TGTGCCAGTATCGGACAGGGGGCTTACTATGGCTACACCTTC

j_call: TRBJ1-4
clone_size: few
d_call: -
v_call: TRBV12-5
cdr3_aa: CASGPPGREVEKLFF
cdr3_nt: TGTGCTAGTGGTCCGCCGGGACGGGAGGTTGAAAAACTGTTTTTT

j_call: TRBJ2-3
clone_size: -
d_call: TRBD2
v_call: TRBV28
cdr3_aa: CASSWTSGNTDTQYF
cdr3_nt: TGTGCCAGCAGTTGGACTAGCGGAAACACAGATACGCAGTATTTT

j_call: TRBJ2-7
clone_size: -
d_call: -
v_call: TRBV21-1
cdr3_aa: CASSKGRGDSYEQYF
cdr3_nt: TGTGCCAGCAGCAAAGGCAGGGGGGATTCCTACGAGCAGTACTTC

j_call: TRBJ2-7
clone_size: -
d_call: TRBD1
v_call: TRBV4-3
cdr3_aa: CASSHRQGSTEQYF
cdr3_nt: TGCGCCAGCAGCCACCGACAGGGTAGTACGGAGCAGTACTTC

j_call: TRBJ1-2
clone_size: -
d_call: -
v_call: TRBV9
cdr3_aa: CASSQDAGYGYTF
cdr3_nt: TGTGCCAGCAGCCAGGACGCAGGGTATGGCTACACCTTC

j_call: TRBJ1-5
clone_size: -
d_call: -
v_call: TRBV4-2
cdr3_aa: CASSQPSVSNQPQHF
cdr3_nt: TGTGCCAGCAGCCAACCGTCAGTCTCCAATCAGCCCCAGCATTTT

j_call: TRBJ2-1
clone_size: -
d_call: TRBD2
v_call: TRBV10-3
cdr3_aa: CAISEQRGVYNEQFF
cdr3_nt: TGTGCCATCAGTGAACAACGGGGGGTATACAATGAGCAGTTCTTC

j_call: TRBJ1-1
clone_size: -
d_call: TRBD1
v_call: TRBV5-1
cdr3_aa: CASSLSDREGEAFF
cdr3_nt: TGCGCCAGCAGCTTGTCCGACAGGGAAGGTGAAGCTTTCTTT

j_call: TRBJ1-2
clone_size: -
d_call: TRBD1
v_call: TRBV5-6
cdr3_aa: CASSSEQGNYGYTF
cdr3_nt: TGTGCCAGCAGCTCCGAACAGGGGAACTATGGCTACACCTTC

j_call: TRBJ1-6
clone_size: -
d_call: TRBD1
v_call: TRBV27
cdr3_aa: CASSPYRDRGREAHF
cdr3_nt: TGTGCCAGCAGTCCCTACCGGGACAGGGGCCGCGAGGCCCACTTT

j_call: TRBJ1-1
clone_size: -
d_call: -
v_call: TRBV28
cdr3_aa: CASSLSRTWTEAFF
cdr3_nt: TGTGCCAGCAGTTTATCCCGGACTTGGACTGAAGCTTTCTTT

j_call: TRBJ2-3
clone_size: -
d_call: TRBD2
v_call: TRBV9
cdr3_aa: CASSMRGLAGRDTQYF
cdr3_nt: TGTGCCAGCAGCATGAGGGGACTAGCGGGGAGAGATACGCAGTATTTT

j_call: TRBJ1-2
clone_size: -
d_call: TRBD1
v_call: TRBV14
cdr3_aa: CASSPGQGINYGYTF
cdr3_nt: TGTGCCAGCAGCCCGGGACAGGGAATTAACTATGGCTACACCTTC

j_call: TRBJ2-7
clone_size: -
d_call: TRBD1
v_call: TRBV30
cdr3_aa: CAWSATGSYEQYF
cdr3_nt: TGTGCCTGGAGTGCGACAGGGTCCTACGAGCAGTACTTC

j_call: TRBJ1-3
clone_size: -
d_call: TRBD1
v_call: TRBV27
cdr3_aa: CASSSIGQGRDTIYF
cdr3_nt: TGTGCCAGCAGTTCGATAGGACAGGGGAGGGACACCATATATTTT

j_call: TRBJ1-2
clone_size: -
d_call: -
v_call: TRBV7-9
cdr3_aa: CASSGKVWATGYTF
cdr3_nt: TGTGCCAGCAGCGGTAAGGTTTGGGCAACTGGCTACACCTTC

j_call: TRBJ1-2
clone_size: -
d_call: -
v_call: TRBV4-2
cdr3_aa: CASSREGGGSNYGYTF
cdr3_nt: TGTGCCAGCAGCCGGGAGGGAGGGGGATCTAACTATGGCTACACCTTC

j_call: TRBJ2-3
clone_size: -
d_call: -
v_call: TRBV7-3
cdr3_aa: CASSPSAGRTRTDTQYF
cdr3_nt: TGTGCCAGCAGCCCCTCCGCAGGGAGGACCCGCACAGATACGCAGTATTTT

j_call: TRBJ1-3
clone_size: -
d_call: -
v_call: TRBV7-2
cdr3_aa: CASSLRGSGGSGNTIYF
cdr3_nt: TGTGCCAGCAGCTTAAGGGGGAGTGGGGGCTCTGGAAACACCATATATTTT

j_call: TRBJ2-7
clone_size: -
d_call: TRBD1
v_call: TRBV28
cdr3_aa: CASSPRDRGPYEQYF
cdr3_nt: TGTGCCAGCAGCCCCCGGGACAGGGGCCCCTACGAGCAGTACTTC

j_call: TRBJ1-3
clone_size: once
d_call: TRBD1
v_call: TRBV5-5
cdr3_aa: CASSPGQGGTIYF
cdr3_nt: TGTGCCAGCAGCCCAGGACAGGGAGGCACCATATATTTT

j_call: TRBJ1-1
clone_size: few
d_call: -
v_call: TRBV4-1
cdr3_aa: CASSSRDTNTEAFF
cdr3_nt: TGCGCCAGCAGCTCCCGGGACACAAACACTGAAGCTTTCTTT

j_call: TRBJ1-2
clone_size: -
d_call: -
v_call: TRBV27
cdr3_aa: CASSLSGRGTVYGYTF
cdr3_nt: TGTGCCAGCAGTTTAAGTGGTAGGGGTACGGTCTATGGCTACACCTTC

j_call: TRBJ2-3
clone_size: -
d_call: TRBD2
v_call: TRBV4-1
cdr3_aa: CASSWTSGGRFTDTQYF
cdr3_nt: TGCGCCAGCAGCTGGACTAGCGGGGGACGATTCACAGATACGCAGTATTTT

j_call: TRBJ1-2
clone_size: -
d_call: TRBD1
v_call: TRBV6-5
cdr3_aa: CASSRDRGLYGYTF
cdr3_nt: TGTGCCAGCAGCCGGGACAGGGGCCTCTATGGCTACACCTTC

j_call: TRBJ2-7
clone_size: few
d_call: TRBD1
v_call: TRBV5-8
cdr3_aa: CASSGPGTGWNSYEQYF
cdr3_nt: TGTGCCAGCAGCGGTCCCGGGACAGGCTGGAACTCCTACGAGCAGTACTTC

j_call: TRBJ1-2
clone_size: -
d_call: TRBD1
v_call: TRBV6-5
cdr3_aa: CASRSPGTAYGYTF
cdr3_nt: TGTGCCAGCAGATCTCCCGGGACAGCTTATGGCTACACCTTC

j_call: TRBJ2-7
clone_size: -
d_call: TRBD1
v_call: TRBV5-1
cdr3_aa: CASSLGTGTGAYEQYF
cdr3_nt: TGCGCCAGCAGCTTGGGAACCGGGACAGGGGCCTACGAGCAGTACTTC

j_call: TRBJ1-1
clone_size: -
d_call: -
v_call: TRBV21-1
cdr3_aa: CASSLEGWGVRYIEAFF
cdr3_nt: TGTGCCAGCAGCCTAGAAGGGTGGGGGGTCAGATACATTGAAGCTTTCTTT

j_call: TRBJ1-2
clone_size: -
d_call: -
v_call: TRBV9
cdr3_aa: CASSVVGRHGYTF
cdr3_nt: TGTGCCAGCAGCGTAGTGGGGAGGCATGGCTACACCTTC

j_call: TRBJ2-7
clone_size: -
d_call: -
v_call: TRBV7-6
cdr3_aa: CASSTSGAGGGSEQYF
cdr3_nt: TGTGCCAGCAGCACATCTGGGGCAGGGGGAGGTTCCGAGCAGTACTTC

j_call: TRBJ2-7
clone_size: -
d_call: -
v_call: TRBV6-5
cdr3_aa: CASSYVPGGNEQYF
cdr3_nt: TGTGCCAGCAGTTACGTCCCAGGAGGGAACGAGCAGTACTTC

j_call: TRBJ2-3
clone_size: -
d_call: TRBD2
v_call: TRBV18
cdr3_aa: CASSPLGLAGASTDTQYF
cdr3_nt: TGTGCCAGCTCACCACTGGGACTAGCGGGGGCGAGCACAGATACGCAGTATTTT

j_call: TRBJ1-1
clone_size: -
d_call: -
v_call: TRBV4-2
cdr3_aa: CASSQDAGSTEAFF
cdr3_nt: TGTGCCAGCAGCCAAGATGCGGGGAGCACTGAAGCTTTCTTT

j_call: TRBJ1-4
clone_size: once
d_call: TRBD1
v_call: TRBV6-5
cdr3_aa: CASSYSRDRGREKLFF
cdr3_nt: TGTGCCAGCAGTTACTCGCGGGACAGGGGAAGAGAAAAACTGTTTTTT

j_call: TRBJ1-1
clone_size: -
d_call: TRBD1
v_call: TRBV2
cdr3_aa: CAILEDRAFMNTEAFF
cdr3_nt: TGTGCCATCCTCGAGGACAGGGCCTTCATGAACACTGAAGCTTTCTTT

j_call: TRBJ1-3
clone_size: few
d_call: -
v_call: TRBV7-8
cdr3_aa: CASSLIFSGNTIYF
cdr3_nt: TGTGCCAGCAGCTTAATCTTCTCTGGAAACACCATATATTTT

j_call: TRBJ2-1
clone_size: -
d_call: -
v_call: TRBV6-6
cdr3_aa: CASSYGRLPFF
cdr3_nt: TGTGCCAGCAGTTACGGCAGGCTTCCGTTCTTC

j_call: TRBJ2-3
clone_size: few
d_call: TRBD2
v_call: TRBV6-5
cdr3_aa: CASSYSSSGGSDTQYF
cdr3_nt: TGTGCCAGCAGTTACTCGTCTAGCGGGGGATCAGATACGCAGTATTTT

j_call: TRBJ2-7
clone_size: -
d_call: -
v_call: TRBV5-1
cdr3_aa: CASSLLQGTEQYF
cdr3_nt: TGCGCCAGCAGCTTGTTGCAGGGCACCGAGCAGTACTTC

j_call: TRBJ1-4
clone_size: -
d_call: -
v_call: TRBV4-1
cdr3_aa: CASSQVNLVSYEKLFF
cdr3_nt: TGCGCCAGCAGCCAAGTCAACTTGGTTTCTTATGAAAAACTGTTTTTT

j_call: TRBJ1-5
clone_size: -
d_call: -
v_call: TRBV4-1
cdr3_aa: CASSQGHNSNQPQHF
cdr3_nt: TGCGCCAGCAGCCAGGGACACAATAGCAATCAGCCCCAGCATTTT

j_call: TRBJ1-4
clone_size: -
d_call: -
v_call: TRBV10-3
cdr3_aa: CATRTTKPTTNEKLFF
cdr3_nt: TGTGCCACCAGGACAACAAAACCTACAACTAATGAAAAACTGTTTTTT

j_call: TRBJ1-6
clone_size: -
d_call: -
v_call: TRBV27
cdr3_aa: CASSFEGAGGNSPLHF
cdr3_nt: TGTGCCAGCAGTTTTGAAGGGGCCGGTGGGAATTCACCCCTCCACTTT

j_call: TRBJ1-4
clone_size: -
d_call: -
v_call: TRBV5-1
cdr3_aa: CASSQVTNEKLFF
cdr3_nt: TGCGCCAGCAGCCAGGTCACCAATGAAAAACTGTTTTTT